The 3 T cell receptor beta chains reported below all come from one sample, sequenced in a study of T cells after somatic rescue of genetic block. Repertoires were generated with immunoSEQ multiplex PCR, while TCRdb's copy carries only in-frame clones and drops some. The sample has 95,000 to 120,000 clones; about nine tenths are singletons. The sample taken for sequencing was peripheral blood mononuclear cells (PBMCs). Receptors were obtained from a woman aged 18-35 years.

The J gene is TRBJ2-4, the V gene TRBV4-1, with 9 bases fitting TRBD1. Per germline, CDR1 MGHRA and CDR2 YSYEKL. J gave up 15 bases and V 1 base, and 16 bases lay outside the gene matches. CDR3 length equals 16 residues. The CDR3 nucleotides read TGCGCCAGCAGCCAAGGGCCGAGGGACAGGGTGCAAATGCGGTACTTC. It specifies CASSQGPRDRVQMRYF.

The chain uses TRBV19 and TRBJ1-2; 7 nucleotides line up with TRBD1. Germline lookup yields CDR1 LNHDA and CDR2 SQIVND (reference sequence). J gave up 4 bases and V 2 bases, and 10 bases lay outside the gene matches. The CDR3 has 16 amino acids. CDR3 sequence: CASSIRGPWQAYGYTF. The DNA for the CDR3 is TGTGCCAGTAGTATAAGGGGGCCCTGGCAAGCCTATGGCTACACCTTC. The variable domain in full, completed from reference TRBV19 and TRBJ1-2, reads DGGITQSPKYLFRKEGQNVTLSCEQNLNHDAMYWYRQDPGQGLRLIYYSQIVNDFQKGDIAEGYSVSREKKESFPLTVTSAQKNPTAFYLCASSIRGPWQAYGYTFGSGTRLTVV.

The CDR3 spells CASSEGVTEAFF. CDR3 coding DNA: TGTGCCAGCTCGGAGGGGGTCACTGAAGCTTTCTTT. The genes are TRBV10-3 and TRBJ1-1, with TRBD1 as a possible D gene (6 bases). Between the trimmed V and J ends, which lost 10 bases and 4 bases, there was a span of 13 bases. CDR3 size: 12 residues. The germline V gene encodes CDR1 ENHRY and CDR2 SYGVKD.